A selection of T cell receptor beta chains follows, all from one sample in a study of shared clonotypes between healthy human individuals. Libraries were prepared by immunoSEQ multiplex PCR; TCRdb keeps only in-frame clonotypes and omits some of them. Among hundreds of thousands of clones listed, roughly 98% were seen once. The specimen sequenced was naive CD8+ T cells sorted from blood. The origin of the receptors is a man in his thirties or forties in good health. Both conserved end residues are part of each CDR3. The D gene is left open where the match is weak. Size is stated for part of the rows, as once, few or many counts, or as a class when the clone is expanded.

D: -
V: TRBV14
size: -
length: 18
J: TRBJ2-1
CDR3: CASSPQQGLLMRYNEQFF
DNA: TGTGCCAGCAGCCCGCAACAGGGACTTCTTATGCGTTACAATGAGCAGTTCTTC

D: -
V: TRBV5-4
size: once
length: 13
J: TRBJ2-7
CDR3: CASSKDSSYEQYF
DNA: TGTGCCAGCAGCAAGGACAGTTCCTACGAGCAGTACTTC

D: -
V: TRBV7-9
size: -
length: 14
J: TRBJ2-7
CDR3: CASSGSGGRNEQYF
DNA: TGTGCCAGCAGCGGGAGTGGGGGGCGTAACGAGCAGTACTTC

D: TRBD1
V: TRBV7-6
size: once
length: 15
J: TRBJ2-2
CDR3: CASSSRQGSPGELFF
DNA: TGTGCCAGCAGTTCGAGACAGGGATCTCCCGGGGAGCTGTTTTTT

D: -
V: TRBV7-2
size: -
length: 14
J: TRBJ1-1
CDR3: CASSLTLVGTEAFF
DNA: TGTGCCAGCAGCTTAACCCTGGTGGGCACTGAAGCTTTCTTT

D: TRBD1
V: TRBV5-1
size: -
length: 19
J: TRBJ1-1
CDR3: CASSPLIRTGVVKNTEAFF
DNA: TGCGCCAGCAGCCCCCTGATCCGGACAGGGGTTGTTAAGAACACTGAAGCTTTCTTT

D: TRBD2
V: TRBV14
size: -
length: 15
J: TRBJ2-7
CDR3: CASSQVGGRAHEQYF
DNA: TGTGCCAGCAGCCAAGTCGGCGGGAGGGCCCACGAGCAGTACTTC

D: -
V: TRBV6-6
size: once
length: 11
J: TRBJ2-3
CDR3: CASTATDTQYF
DNA: TGTGCCAGCACGGCTACAGATACGCAGTATTTT

D: -
V: TRBV5-1
size: -
length: 15
J: TRBJ1-1
CDR3: CASSYGGAMNTEAFF
DNA: TGCGCCAGCAGCTATGGCGGTGCGATGAACACTGAAGCTTTCTTT

D: TRBD2
V: TRBV5-1
size: -
length: 15
J: TRBJ2-5
CDR3: CASSLPGLAEETQYF
DNA: TGCGCCAGCAGCCTCCCGGGACTAGCAGAAGAGACCCAGTACTTC

D: -
V: TRBV27
size: -
length: 12
J: TRBJ1-1
CDR3: CASSSRGYEAFF
DNA: TGTGCCAGCAGTTCCAGGGGTTATGAAGCTTTCTTT

D: -
V: TRBV7-2
size: -
length: 13
J: TRBJ2-7
CDR3: CASSLADYYEQYF
DNA: TGTGCCAGCAGCTTAGCGGACTACTACGAGCAGTACTTC

D: -
V: TRBV7-9
size: -
length: 14
J: TRBJ2-2
CDR3: CASSLDANTGELFF
DNA: TGTGCCAGCAGCTTAGACGCGAACACCGGGGAGCTGTTTTTT

D: -
V: TRBV5-6
size: -
length: 16
J: TRBJ2-7
CDR3: CASSLLETGRDYEQYF
DNA: TGTGCCAGCAGCTTGCTTGAGACAGGACGGGACTACGAGCAGTACTTC

D: TRBD2
V: TRBV4-1
size: -
length: 15
J: TRBJ2-1
CDR3: CASSQEPAGGNEQFF
DNA: TGCGCCAGCAGCCAAGAACCAGCGGGAGGGAATGAGCAGTTCTTC

D: TRBD2
V: TRBV2
size: -
length: 16
J: TRBJ2-5
CDR3: CASSAGLAGVRETQYF
DNA: TGTGCCAGCAGTGCCGGACTAGCGGGAGTGCGGGAGACCCAGTACTTC

D: -
V: TRBV7-9
size: -
length: 14
J: TRBJ2-7
CDR3: CASSPEDADYEQYF
DNA: TGTGCCAGCAGCCCTGAGGACGCAGACTACGAGCAGTACTTC

D: -
V: TRBV9
size: -
length: 11
J: TRBJ1-2
CDR3: CASSSRYGYTF
DNA: TGTGCCAGCAGCAGCCGATATGGCTACACCTTC

D: TRBD1
V: TRBV25-1
size: -
length: 15
J: TRBJ2-3
CDR3: CASGLRDRGTDTQYF
DNA: TGTGCCAGCGGGCTCCGGGACAGGGGCACAGATACGCAGTATTTT

D: TRBD1
V: TRBV7-3
size: -
length: 15
J: TRBJ2-3
CDR3: CASSPRDRETDTQYF
DNA: TGTGCCAGCAGCCCCCGGGACAGGGAGACAGATACGCAGTATTTT

D: TRBD2
V: TRBV7-9
size: -
length: 15
J: TRBJ2-3
CDR3: CASSLEGGATDTQYF
DNA: TGTGCCAGCAGCTTAGAGGGAGGGGCAACAGATACGCAGTATTTT

D: -
V: TRBV7-9
size: -
length: 11
J: TRBJ2-7
CDR3: CASSLSGEQYF
DNA: TGTGCCAGCAGCTTATCGGGGGAGCAGTACTTC

D: TRBD1
V: TRBV7-9
size: -
length: 14
J: TRBJ2-1
CDR3: CASSPRDRGNEQFF
DNA: TGTGCCAGCAGCCCCAGGGACAGGGGTAATGAGCAGTTCTTC

D: TRBD1
V: TRBV5-1
size: -
length: 16
J: TRBJ2-7
CDR3: CASRSIPGQETYEQYF
DNA: TGCGCCAGCAGGTCTATCCCGGGACAGGAGACCTACGAGCAGTACTTC

D: TRBD1
V: TRBV29-1
size: -
length: 15
J: TRBJ1-2
CDR3: CSVEDVSGGGYGYTF
DNA: TGCAGCGTTGAAGATGTTTCAGGGGGTGGCTATGGCTACACCTTC

D: -
V: TRBV6-1
size: -
length: 17
J: TRBJ2-4
CDR3: CASSDTTAPVAKNIQYF
DNA: TGTGCCAGCAGTGATACCACGGCCCCAGTAGCCAAAAACATTCAGTACTTC

D: -
V: TRBV11-3
size: -
length: 16
J: TRBJ2-2
CDR3: CASSLSGSAPAGELFF
DNA: TGTGCCAGCAGCTTGTCGGGATCTGCCCCTGCCGGGGAGCTGTTTTTT

D: TRBD1
V: TRBV7-8
size: -
length: 14
J: TRBJ2-5
CDR3: CASSWGQGRETQYF
DNA: TGTGCCAGCAGCTGGGGACAGGGGAGAGAGACCCAGTACTTC

D: -
V: TRBV9
size: -
length: 15
J: TRBJ2-7
CDR3: CASSATGTLPYEQYF
DNA: TGTGCCAGCAGCGCTACCGGGACACTCCCCTACGAGCAGTACTTC

D: TRBD2
V: TRBV5-6
size: -
length: 14
J: TRBJ2-7
CDR3: CASSPAGGGYEQYF
DNA: TGTGCCAGCAGCCCGGCGGGGGGTGGCTACGAGCAGTACTTC

D: -
V: TRBV7-8
size: -
length: 14
J: TRBJ1-1
CDR3: CASSLGIMNTEAFF
DNA: TGTGCCAGCAGCTTAGGGATTATGAACACTGAAGCTTTCTTT

D: TRBD2
V: TRBV18
size: -
length: 14
J: TRBJ2-3
CDR3: CASSPSGRADTQYF
DNA: TGTGCCAGCTCACCCTCCGGGAGGGCAGATACGCAGTATTTT

D: -
V: TRBV7-2
size: -
length: 15
J: TRBJ2-7
CDR3: CASSLSLLSSYEQYF
DNA: TGTGCCAGCAGCTTAAGCCTATTAAGCTCCTACGAGCAGTACTTC

D: -
V: TRBV6-5
size: few
length: 11
J: TRBJ2-1
CDR3: CASSNLLRQFF
DNA: TGTGCCAGCAGTAATCTGCTAAGGCAGTTCTTC

D: TRBD1
V: TRBV27
size: -
length: 14
J: TRBJ2-3
CDR3: CASSHRDRARTQYF
DNA: TGTGCCAGCAGCCACAGGGACAGGGCACGGACGCAGTATTTT

D: -
V: TRBV6-1
size: -
length: 12
J: TRBJ2-7
CDR3: CASSDRALEQYF
DNA: TGTGCCAGCAGTGATAGGGCTCTCGAGCAGTACTTC

D: TRBD2
V: TRBV7-4
size: -
length: 15
J: TRBJ2-3
CDR3: CASSPTGTSLYTQYF
DNA: TGTGCCAGCAGCCCGACCGGGACTAGTCTCTATACGCAGTATTTT

D: -
V: TRBV29-1
size: -
length: 12
J: TRBJ2-7
CDR3: CSVVASSYEQYF
DNA: TGCAGCGTTGTAGCGAGCTCCTACGAGCAGTACTTC

D: -
V: TRBV6-1
size: -
length: 19
J: TRBJ2-1
CDR3: CASSEFLSTTGPLGNEQFF
DNA: TGTGCCAGCAGTGAATTCCTATCTACCACAGGTCCCCTTGGGAATGAGCAGTTCTTC

D: -
V: TRBV7-3
size: -
length: 13
J: TRBJ2-1
CDR3: CASSFYSYNEQFF
DNA: TGTGCCAGCAGCTTTTACAGCTACAATGAGCAGTTCTTC

D: TRBD1
V: TRBV6-1
size: -
length: 15
J: TRBJ2-7
CDR3: CASSEPRGRVDEQYF
DNA: TGTGCCAGCAGTGAACCTAGGGGGCGGGTGGACGAGCAGTACTTC

D: TRBD1
V: TRBV18
size: -
length: 15
J: TRBJ2-1
CDR3: CASSPGTGTYNEQFF
DNA: TGTGCCAGCTCACCAGGGACAGGAACTTACAATGAGCAGTTCTTC

D: TRBD2
V: TRBV6-1
size: -
length: 15
J: TRBJ2-1
CDR3: CASLRLAGDYNEQFF
DNA: TGTGCCAGCCTCAGGCTAGCGGGGGATTACAATGAGCAGTTCTTC

D: -
V: TRBV18
size: -
length: 14
J: TRBJ1-1
CDR3: CASSPGNLNTEAFF
DNA: TGTGCCAGCTCACCAGGCAACCTAAACACTGAAGCTTTCTTT

D: -
V: TRBV11-2
size: -
length: 13
J: TRBJ2-7
CDR3: CASSPIPGNEQYF
DNA: TGTGCCAGCAGCCCCATCCCAGGTAACGAGCAGTACTTC

D: -
V: TRBV10-1
size: -
length: 12
J: TRBJ2-1
CDR3: CASGKTIYEQFF
DNA: TGCGCCAGCGGCAAAACCATTTATGAGCAGTTCTTC

D: -
V: TRBV28
size: -
length: 15
J: TRBJ2-1
CDR3: CASSPAFSSYNEQFF
DNA: TGTGCCAGCAGTCCTGCTTTTTCCTCCTACAATGAGCAGTTCTTC

D: -
V: TRBV7-9
size: once
length: 11
J: TRBJ2-7
CDR3: CASSPQDEQYF
DNA: TGTGCCAGCAGCCCACAAGACGAGCAGTACTTC

D: -
V: TRBV28
size: -
length: 15
J: TRBJ1-5
CDR3: CASIKGVLSNQPQHF
DNA: TGTGCCAGCATCAAAGGGGTCCTTAGCAATCAGCCCCAGCATTTT

D: -
V: TRBV7-9
size: -
length: 13
J: TRBJ2-1
CDR3: CASSGSDHNEQFF
DNA: TGTGCCAGCAGCGGTAGCGACCACAATGAGCAGTTCTTC

D: TRBD1
V: TRBV6-1
size: -
length: 13
J: TRBJ2-1
CDR3: CATYGQGYNEQFF
DNA: TGTGCCACGTACGGACAGGGCTACAATGAGCAGTTCTTC

D: -
V: TRBV11-2
size: -
length: 11
J: TRBJ2-7
CDR3: CASSLGSPQYF
DNA: TGTGCCAGCAGCTTGGGGTCGCCTCAGTACTTC

D: -
V: TRBV27
size: -
length: 13
J: TRBJ2-7
CDR3: CASSFSRSYEQYF
DNA: TGTGCCAGCAGTTTTTCTCGCAGCTACGAGCAGTACTTC

D: TRBD1
V: TRBV28
size: -
length: 14
J: TRBJ1-5
CDR3: CASSLGQGFQPQHF
DNA: TGTGCCAGCAGTTTGGGACAGGGGTTTCAGCCCCAGCATTTT

D: -
V: TRBV7-9
size: -
length: 15
J: TRBJ2-2
CDR3: CASSAGTPKTGELFF
DNA: TGTGCCAGCAGCGCCGGGACTCCCAAAACCGGGGAGCTGTTTTTT

D: TRBD1
V: TRBV11-2
size: -
length: 16
J: TRBJ2-5
CDR3: CASSSSGQGYRETQYF
DNA: TGTGCCAGCAGTTCTAGTGGACAGGGGTATCGAGAGACCCAGTACTTC

D: TRBD2
V: TRBV5-4
size: -
length: 14
J: TRBJ2-3
CDR3: CASSLTAGADTQYF
DNA: TGTGCCAGCAGCTTGACAGCGGGAGCTGATACGCAGTATTTT